The 29 T cell receptor beta chains below all came from one sample that was sequenced in a study of T-cell memory formation after mild COVID-19. TCRdb analysed the 5' RACE reads with MiXCR anew, one entry per CDR3 protein. Here the sample spans hundreds of thousands of distinct CDR3 sequences, 15% to 20% being singletons. The specimen sequenced was PBMCs or a T cell subset sorted from them (not recorded which). The receptors here all came from an adult woman who had mild COVID-19 (a few samples of this study predate the infection). Cell type and time point are not known.

This clonotype was found a few times. This chain uses TRBV7-6 with TRBJ2-7, with 8 positions matching TRBD2. CDR3 length: 14 residues. The V gene end was trimmed by 3 bases and the J gene end by 0 bases; junction bases not matched to a gene: 1. Per the germline V gene, CDR1 is SGHVS and CDR2 is FNYEAQ. In DNA, the CDR3 is TGTGCCAGCAGCTTGACTAGCGCCTCCTACGAGCAGTACTTC. Amino acids: CASSLTSASYEQYF. The entire variable domain, with the rest obtained from reference TRBV7-6 and TRBJ2-7, is as follows: GAGVSQSPRYKVTKRGQDVALRCDPISGHVSLYWYRQALGQGPEFLTYFNYEAQQDKSGLPNDRFSAERPEGSISTLTIQRTEQRDSAMYRCASSLTSASYEQYFGPGTRLTVT.

The chain carries TRBV20-1 and TRBJ2-5, with TRBD1 matching 7 bases. There are 15 residues in the CDR3. The ends lost 0 bases at V and 0 bases at J; junction bases unmatched: 4. Germline lookup yields CDR1 DFQATT and CDR2 SNEGSKA (reference sequence). CDR3 DNA: TGCAGTGCTAGAGAGGAGACAGGGTACCAAGAGACCCAGTACTTC. Its protein is CSAREETGYQETQYF.

This clonotype came up a few times. The chain combines TRBV2 with TRBJ1-1, with D perhaps TRBD1 (6 bases). V lost 6 bases, J lost 2 bases, and 7 bases lay in between. From germline, CDR1 is SNHLY and CDR2 FYNNEI. The CDR3 totals 12 residues. The CDR3 nucleotides are TGTGCCAGCAGGGACAGTAACACTGAAGCTTTCTTT. It codes for CASRDSNTEAFF.

The chain couples TRBV27 to TRBJ2-1; the D is unclear. Germline V gene sequence: CDR1 MNHEY, CDR2 SMNVEV (reference sequence). The length of the CDR3 is 13 residues. The V end lost 2 bases, the J end lost 5 bases, and 7 bases lay between the germline ends. CDR3: CASSLSANNEQFF. In DNA, the CDR3 is TGTGCCAGCAGTTTAAGTGCGAACAATGAGCAGTTCTTC.

This clonotype appeared a few times. The chain employs TRBV24-1 and TRBJ2-2; 10 positions agree with TRBD1. The CDR3 spans 15 residues. In germline, CDR1 is KGHDR, CDR2 SFDVKD. The V segment lost 7 bases and the J segment 3 bases; nucleotides outside the gene matches: 4. The CDR3 here is CATRAGTGDTGELFF. CDR3 nucleotides: TGTGCCACCAGGGCCGGGACAGGGGACACCGGGGAGCTGTTTTTT.

At least ten counts were recorded for this clonotype. This chain connects TRBV7-9 to TRBJ1-1, with D hard to call. The V end was cut by 1 base, the J end by 6 bases, with 6 bases between. The CDR3 consists of 12 residues. The germline CDR1 and CDR2 sequences are SEHNR and FQNEAQ (reference sequence). The CDR3 region has the DNA TGTGCCAGCAGCTTAGAGTTGGCTGAAGCTTTCTTT. This sequence encodes CASSLELAEAFF.

The sample holds a few counts of this clonotype. The chain joins TRBV14 to TRBJ1-1, with D perhaps TRBD1 (5 bases). The germline gives CDR1 SGHDN, CDR2 FVKESK. This CDR3 is built from 16 residues. Trimming left V 4 bases short and J 0 bases short, with 15 bases between. The CDR3: CASSPQRPGLNTEAFF. As DNA, the CDR3 is TGTGCCAGCAGCCCTCAAAGGCCAGGGCTGAACACTGAAGCTTTCTTT.

Details on this clonotype: Germline and junction disagree at one end, which may indicate a read error. The V and J genes are TRBV27 and TRBJ2-1, with a tentative D call TRBD2 (7 bases). CDR1 is MNHEY, CDR2 SMNVEV, per germline (reference sequence). The CDR3 is 13 residues long. CDR3 coding DNA: TGTGCCAACAGTAGGACTAGGGACAATTTAGAGTTCTTC. Translated: CANSRTRDNLEFF.

This clonotype appeared a few times. The chain is built from TRBV7-9 and TRBJ2-6; the D gene is possibly TRBD1 (6 bases). V lost 3 bases and J lost 0, with 9 bases in between. Germline loops: CDR1 SEHNR, CDR2 FQNEAQ (reference sequence). The CDR3 loop spans 16 amino acids. The CDR3 sequence: CASSLQGNSGANVLTF. DNA of the CDR3: TGTGCCAGCAGCTTGCAGGGGAACTCTGGGGCCAACGTCCTGACTTTC.

This clonotype was found a few times. The V call is TRBV12-3 or TRBV12-4, the J call TRBJ2-2, with 9 positions matching TRBD1. The J segment lost 0 bases and the V segment lost 4 bases, leaving 0 bases of the junction unmatched. This CDR3 region has 15 residues. This CDR3 is CASSYRGPNTGELFF. The DNA for the CDR3 is TGTGCCAGCAGTTACAGGGGGCCGAACACCGGGGAGCTGTTTTTT.

This clonotype occurred a few times. This sequence joins TRBV6-1 and TRBJ1-1, with 8 positions matching TRBD1. The germline V gene encodes CDR1 MNHNS and CDR2 SASEGT. The CDR3 has 13 residues. Trimming took 5 bases from V and 7 from J; bases not matched to a gene: 6. The CDR3 loop is CASSPQQGGEAFF. Written as DNA, the CDR3 is TGTGCCAGCAGTCCCCAACAGGGGGGTGAAGCTTTCTTT.

This chain connects TRBV7-6 to TRBJ2-2; 8 bases are a match to TRBD2. The ends lost 6 bases at V and 2 bases at J; junction bases unmatched: 8. Germline V CDR1 and CDR2: SGHVS, FNYEAQ. This CDR3 has 16 residues. DNA of the CDR3: TGTGCCAGCAGTCCCATGGGACTAGGTAACACCGGGGAGCTGTTTTTT. As protein: CASSPMGLGNTGELFF.

The chain is built from TRBV15 and TRBJ1-4; no definite D call. The ends were cut back, 0 bases at V and 8 bases at J, with 7 bases in the middle. The CDR3 is made up of 13 amino acids. Germline CDR1 is LNHNV and CDR2 is YYDKDF (reference sequence). As DNA, the CDR3 is TGTGCCACCAGCAGAGATTTGGGGGAAAAACTGTTTTTT. Protein sequence: CATSRDLGEKLFF.

The gene calls are TRBV27 and TRBJ2-3; a possible D gene is TRBD2 (6 bases). Germline V gene lookup returns CDR1 MNHEY and CDR2 SMNVEV (reference sequence). The CDR3 is 16 amino acids. V was pared by 8 bases and J by 0 bases, with 18 bases between. This chain's CDR3 is CASGRVTGVSTDTQYF. DNA of the CDR3: TGTGCCAGCGGGCGTGTCACGGGGGTGAGCACAGATACGCAGTATTTT.

This clonotype has at least ten counts. V and J are TRBV5-1 and TRBJ1-2, with TRBD1 as a possible D gene (6 bases). The CDR3 is 13 residues long. Trimming took 4 bases from V and 2 from J, leaving 9 bases between them. Germline CDR1 and CDR2: SGHRS and YFSETQ. The CDR3 sequence: CASSRGQNYGYTF. CDR3 DNA: TGCGCCAGCAGCCGCGGACAGAACTATGGCTACACCTTC.

V gene TRBV7-2 combines with J gene TRBJ1-1; D remains unclear. CDR1 is SGHTA and CDR2 is FQGNSA in the germline V gene. The CDR3 contains 16 residues. The V gene lost 2 bases and the J gene lost 0 bases, with 13 bases spanning the gap. The CDR3 bases are TGTGCCAGCAGCTTATTATTAACGAGCCTGAACACTGAAGCTTTCTTT. Its translation is CASSLLLTSLNTEAFF. Filled out from reference TRBV7-2 and TRBJ1-1, the complete variable domain reads GAGVSQSPSNKVTEKGKDVELRCDPISGHTALYWYRQSLGQGLEFLIYFQGNSAPDKSGLPSDRFSAERTGGSVSTLTIQRTQQEDSAVYLCASSLLLTSLNTEAFFGQGTRLTVV.

This clonotype was found many times. This sequence joins TRBV12-3 or TRBV12-4 and TRBJ2-1; 10 nucleotides agree with TRBD2. This CDR3 is 17 amino acids long. V trimming: 7 bases; J trimming: 4 bases; junction bases outside the gene matches: 13. The CDR3 protein is CASTPLGSGRVYNEQFF. The DNA of the CDR3 is TGTGCCAGCACCCCTCTGGGGAGCGGGAGGGTTTACAATGAGCAGTTCTTC.

This clonotype showed up just a few times. The chain carries TRBV2 and TRBJ2-7, with a weak D call TRBD2 (5 bases). V was trimmed by 5 bases and J by 4 bases, leaving 12 bases between them. The CDR3 covers 13 residues. CDR1 is SNHLY and CDR2 is FYNNEI in the germline V gene. This CDR3 reads CASSPTSRYEQYF. In DNA, the CDR3 is TGTGCCAGCAGTCCTACTAGTAGGTACGAGCAGTACTTC.

The chain is built from TRBV6-1 and TRBJ2-7; TRBD2 agrees at 13 bases. V lost 4 bases and J lost 7; bases outside the gene matches: 7. CDR1 and CDR2 from the germline V gene are MNHNS and SASEGT. The CDR3 loop spans 15 amino acids. In nucleotides, the CDR3 is TGTGCCAGCAGTGTCGGACTAGCGGGAGCGGAAGAGCAGTACTTC. This codes for CASSVGLAGAEEQYF.

This clonotype has ten or more counts. CDR3 DNA: TGTGCCAGCAGCTACCCGTCGCATACGGCGGATGAAAAACTGTTTTTT. This gives the protein CASSYPSHTADEKLFF. The chain links TRBV3-1 to TRBJ1-4, with D unclear. The germline V gene has CDR1 LGHDT and CDR2 YNNKEL (reference sequence). Trimming shortened V by 5 bases and J by 6 bases, and 19 bases separated the two germline ends. The CDR3 is 16 amino acids. Full variable domain (rest looked up from reference TRBV3-1 and TRBJ1-4): DTAVSQTPKYLVTQMGNDKSIKCEQNLGHDTMYWYKQDSKKFLKIMFSYNNKELIINETVPNRFSPKSPDKAHLNLHINSLELGDSAVYFCASSYPSHTADEKLFFGSGTQLSVL.

This CDR3 reads CASSWGSSGNTIYF. Here the CDR3 DNA reads TGTGCCAGCAGCTGGGGGAGTAGTGGAAACACCATATATTTT. The chain joins TRBV7-9 to TRBJ1-3, with a weak D call TRBD1 (5 bases). The germline V gene has CDR1 SEHNR and CDR2 FQNEAQ (reference sequence). The V and J ends lost 4 bases and 3 bases respectively, with 10 bases between them. The CDR3 runs to 14 residues.

This sequence joins TRBV5-5 and TRBJ2-5; 9 bases match TRBD1. The V gene end was trimmed by 4 bases and the J gene end by 4 bases; junction bases not matched to a gene: 11. Germline CDR1 reads SGHKS; CDR2 reads YYEKEE (reference sequence). The CDR3 has 16 amino acids. CDR3 residues: CASSGQRTGDGETQYF. CDR3 DNA sequence: TGTGCCAGCAGCGGCCAGAGGACAGGGGACGGAGAGACCCAGTACTTC. Full variable domain (rest looked up from reference TRBV5-5 and TRBJ2-5): DAGVTQSPTHLIKTRGQQVTLRCSPISGHKSVSWYQQVLGQGPQFIFQYYEKEERGRGNFPDRFSARQFPNYSSELNVNALLLGDSALYLCASSGQRTGDGETQYFGPGTRLLVL.

The chain employs TRBV5-1 and TRBJ2-5; no clear D gene. Trimming left V 2 bases short and J 3 bases short, with 8 bases between. This CDR3 contains 13 residues. Per the germline V gene, CDR1 is SGHRS and CDR2 is YFSETQ. CDR3 nucleotide sequence: TGCGCCAGCAGCTTTAAGAGAGAAGAGACCCAGTACTTC. This encodes CASSFKREETQYF.

This clonotype was seen a handful of times. The chain has TRBV5-1 and TRBJ2-1; the match to TRBD1 covers 10 bases. Germline V gene lookup returns CDR1 SGHRS and CDR2 YFSETQ. The CDR3 is 17 amino acids. The V and J ends lost 7 bases and 6 bases, in that order; junction bases with no gene match: 16. CDR3 amino acids: CASGGANWGQGLNEQFF. The CDR3 region has the DNA TGCGCCAGCGGGGGGGCCAATTGGGGACAGGGGCTCAATGAGCAGTTCTTC.

This chain links TRBV4-1 with TRBJ2-1, with D unclear. Deletions cut 3 bases from V and 9 bases from J, with 18 bases between. There are 15 residues in the CDR3. Per the germline V gene, CDR1 is MGHRA and CDR2 is YSYEKL. CDR3 nucleotide sequence: TGCGCCAGCAGCCAGGAACCGTCGTTCGGCGTTGAGCAGTTCTTC. It yields the protein CASSQEPSFGVEQFF.

The chain couples TRBV6-4 to TRBJ2-6, with a weak D call TRBD2 (6 bases). CDR1 MRHNA and CDR2 SNTAGT come from the germline V gene. The CDR3 consists of 14 residues. V was cut by 4 bases and J by 10 bases, with 14 bases left in between. CDR3 region: CASSALEGTNVLTF. The DNA of the CDR3 is TGTGCCAGCAGTGCCCTCGAGGGGACTAACGTCCTGACTTTC.

This chain connects TRBV20-1 to TRBJ1-4; D is undetermined. The V end was cut by 0 bases, the J end by 8 bases, with 10 bases between. Germline V gene lookup returns CDR1 DFQATT and CDR2 SNEGSKA (reference sequence). The CDR3 is 13 amino acids. The CDR3 here is CSARDGFREKLFF. The DNA for the CDR3 is TGCAGTGCTAGAGATGGTTTTCGGGAAAAACTGTTTTTT.

This clonotype was observed a few times. The gene calls are TRBV10-3 and TRBJ2-2; D may be TRBD1 (6 bases). CDR3 length: 15 amino acids. The V gene's germline CDR1 is ENHRY and CDR2 SYGVKD. Trimming removed 3 bases at V and 4 bases at J, with 12 bases between. The chain's CDR3 is CAISEPAGATGELFF. The DNA for the CDR3 is TGTGCCATCAGTGAACCGGCAGGGGCCACCGGGGAGCTGTTTTTT.

V gene TRBV18 combines with J gene TRBJ2-1, with 11 nucleotides matching TRBD2. Germline V gives CDR1 KGHSH, CDR2 LQKENI. Trimming removed 0 bases from V and 7 bases from J; junction bases left unmatched: 5. This CDR3 spans 16 amino acids. The CDR3 sequence is CASSPPGLAEGNEQFF. Here the CDR3 DNA reads TGTGCCAGCTCACCACCGGGACTAGCGGAGGGGAATGAGCAGTTCTTC.